This T cell receptor (beta chain) was recovered during a study of graft-versus-host responses after intestinal transplantation. Study results and limitations: Researchers found GvH clones in recipient marrow, and some showed up first in ileum or blood.

Germline CDR1 and CDR2: WNHNN and SYGVQD (reference sequence). V lost 6 bases, J lost 5 bases, and 16 bases stayed unmatched. There are 16 residues in the CDR3. Assay: immunoSEQ multiplex PCR; the TCRdb copy retains only in-frame clones and omits some. Among 25,000 to 35,000 clones listed, 90% to 95% were seen once. About this clone: Antigen specificity is unknown.

The material sequenced was PBMCs, taken 66 days after intestinal transplant. The chain employs TRBV10-1 and TRBJ2-7; TRBD1 matches at 7 bases. The origin of this receptor is a human patient who received an intestinal transplant, so some T cells may come from the graft donor. CDR3 in DNA: TGCGCCAGCAGGGATGACAGGGCCCCCTATCATGACGAGCAGTACTTC. Amino acids: CASRDDRAPYHDEQYF.